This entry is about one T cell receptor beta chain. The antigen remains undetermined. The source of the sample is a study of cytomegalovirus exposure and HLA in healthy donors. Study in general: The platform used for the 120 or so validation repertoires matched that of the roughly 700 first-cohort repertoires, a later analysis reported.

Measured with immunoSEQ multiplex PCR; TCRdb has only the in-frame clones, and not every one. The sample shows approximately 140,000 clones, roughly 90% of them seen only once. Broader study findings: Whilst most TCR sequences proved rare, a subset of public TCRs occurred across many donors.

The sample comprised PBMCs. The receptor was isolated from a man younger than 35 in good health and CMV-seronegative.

CDR3 sequence reads: CASRSGLLYGYTF. For the CDR3, the DNA is TGTGCCAGCAGAAGTGGACTGCTCTATGGCTACACCTTC. The chain recombines TRBV7-9 with TRBJ1-2; D is uncertain. Trimming stripped 6 bases from V and 4 bases from J, with 12 bases between. Germline V gene sequence: CDR1 SEHNR, CDR2 FQNEAQ (reference sequence). The CDR3 totals 13 residues.